This T cell receptor (beta chain) was recovered during a study of T-cell memory formation after mild COVID-19. Study conclusions and caveats: The study detected some responding clones in pre-infection memory, suggesting cross-reactive memory joined.

Germline V gene lookup returns CDR1 MNHEY and CDR2 SVGAGI. V dropped 8 bases and J dropped 2 bases, with 10 bases sitting between them. The CDR3 covers 12 residues. TCRdb analysed the 5' RACE reads with MiXCR anew, one entry per CDR3 protein. This sample yields hundreds of thousands of distinct CDR3 sequences, of which around a quarter are seen a single time; roughly 14% belongs to the top ten. As regards this clonotype: What it binds is unknown.

Sequencing was performed on PBMCs or a T cell subset sorted from them (not recorded which). This sequence was found in an adult woman who had mild COVID-19 (a few samples of this study predate the infection). Cell type and time point are not known. V gene TRBV6-5 combines with J gene TRBJ2-7, with D uncertain. CDR3 region: CASEERAYEQYF. CDR3 nucleotide sequence: TGTGCCAGCGAAGAGAGAGCCTACGAGCAGTACTTC.